One sample yielded the 7 T cell receptor beta chains listed below, sequenced in a study of shared clonotypes between healthy human individuals. Clones were sequenced by immunoSEQ multiplex PCR, and TCRdb holds only the in-frame ones, with some missing. The data contain around 1,900,000 clones, just under 95% of them singletons. Selected positively for CCR7 and CD45RO-negative, naive CD8 cells excluded terminally differentiated effector memory CD45RA+ cells. Input material: naive CD8+ T cells from PBMCs. These receptors all stem from a young man in good health. Some clones in this sample may be carry-over from other donors' samples.

Only a few counts were recorded for this clone. This chain's CDR3 is CSARERGGAFF. The DNA of the CDR3 is TGCAGTGCTAGAGAACGCGGGGGAGCTTTCTTT. The chain couples TRBV20-1 to TRBJ1-1; D is possibly TRBD1 (5 bases). The germline V gene has CDR1 DFQATT and CDR2 SNEGSKA (reference sequence). The CDR3 length is 11 residues. Trimming cost V 0 bases and J 10 bases, with 9 bases left between them.

This clone was counted a single time. The V call is TRBV7-9, the J call TRBJ1-1; D is unclear. Per germline, CDR1 SEHNR and CDR2 FQNEAQ (reference sequence). Deletions cut 1 base from V and 11 bases from J, with 11 bases between. CDR3 size: 12 residues. Here the CDR3 reads CASSLEISPAFF. As DNA, the CDR3 is TGTGCCAGCAGCTTAGAGATCTCACCGGCTTTCTTT.

V is TRBV5-1 and J is TRBJ2-1, with 7 nucleotides matching TRBD2. Germline trimming cut 4 bases from V and 8 bases from J; bases unmatched to any gene: 3. Per germline, CDR1 SGHRS and CDR2 YFSETQ. This CDR3 contains 12 residues. The CDR3 coding sequence is TGCGCCAGCAGCCGGGGGGTTGATGAGCAGTTCTTC. It specifies CASSRGVDEQFF.

This sequence joins TRBV7-6 and TRBJ1-1; TRBD1 is a possible D gene (5 bases). This CDR3 comprises 22 residues. The germline V gene encodes CDR1 SGHVS and CDR2 FNYEAQ. V was trimmed by 0 bases and J by 1 base, leaving 30 bases between them. CDR3 sequence (DNA): TGTGCCAGCAGCTTAGCCGGACCCACCCGGGGCAGGGTAAACGAGGCGAACACTGAAGCTTTCTTT. It encodes CASSLAGPTRGRVNEANTEAFF.

J is TRBJ1-1 and V is TRBV9; a weak D match, TRBD1 (5 bases). V gave up 4 bases and J gave up 8 bases, with 21 bases separating them. Per the germline V gene, CDR1 is SGDLS and CDR2 is YYNGEE. This CDR3 is 15 amino acids long. DNA for the CDR3: TGTGCCAGCAGCCCACATGGGGACGCCCGGGGCGAAGCTTTCTTT. It translates to CASSPHGDARGEAFF.

This chain links TRBV4-3 with TRBJ1-2, with D unresolved. V was shortened by 1 base and J by 6 bases, with 18 bases between the two germline ends. Germline CDR1 is LGHNA and CDR2 is YSLEER. This CDR3 comprises 16 residues. The CDR3 nucleotides read TGCGCCAGCAGCCAAGGAGCCGGGCGCGGGAGGGATGGCTACACCTTC. Amino acids: CASSQGAGRGRDGYTF.

This clone was recorded only once. This chain joins TRBV27 and TRBJ1-4, with 7 bases that match TRBD1. The germline CDR1 and CDR2 sequences are MNHEY and SMNVEV (reference sequence). The CDR3 has 17 amino acids. V was pared by 4 bases and J by 7 bases, with 15 bases of the junction left unmatched. The CDR3 loop reads CASSSLRLTGSGEKLFF. The CDR3, as DNA: TGTGCCAGCAGTTCTCTCCGACTGACAGGGTCGGGTGAAAAACTGTTTTTT.